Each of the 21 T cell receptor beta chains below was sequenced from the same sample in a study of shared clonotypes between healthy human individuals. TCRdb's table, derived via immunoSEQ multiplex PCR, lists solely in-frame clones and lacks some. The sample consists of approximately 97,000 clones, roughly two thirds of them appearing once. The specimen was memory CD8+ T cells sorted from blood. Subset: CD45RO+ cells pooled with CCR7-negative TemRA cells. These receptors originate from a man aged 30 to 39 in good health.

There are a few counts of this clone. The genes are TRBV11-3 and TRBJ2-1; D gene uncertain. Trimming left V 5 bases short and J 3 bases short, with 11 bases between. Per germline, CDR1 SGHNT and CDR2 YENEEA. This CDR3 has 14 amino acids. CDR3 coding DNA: TGTGCCAGCAGCCCCACCGGGCACTACAATGAGCAGTTCTTC. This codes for CASSPTGHYNEQFF.

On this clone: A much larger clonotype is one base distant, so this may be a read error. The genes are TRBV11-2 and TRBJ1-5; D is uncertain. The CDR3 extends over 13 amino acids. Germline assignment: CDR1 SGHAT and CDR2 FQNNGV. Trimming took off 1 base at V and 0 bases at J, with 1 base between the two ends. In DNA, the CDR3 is TGTGCCAGCAGCTTAGCTAGCAATCAGCCCCAGCATTTT. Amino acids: CASSLASNQPQHF.

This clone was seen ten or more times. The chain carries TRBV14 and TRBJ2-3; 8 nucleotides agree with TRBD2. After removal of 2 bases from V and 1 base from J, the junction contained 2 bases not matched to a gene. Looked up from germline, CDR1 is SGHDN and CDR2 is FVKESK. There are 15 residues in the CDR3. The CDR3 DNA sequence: TGTGCCAGCAGCCAACCGACTAGCGGCACAGATACGCAGTATTTT. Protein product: CASSQPTSGTDTQYF.

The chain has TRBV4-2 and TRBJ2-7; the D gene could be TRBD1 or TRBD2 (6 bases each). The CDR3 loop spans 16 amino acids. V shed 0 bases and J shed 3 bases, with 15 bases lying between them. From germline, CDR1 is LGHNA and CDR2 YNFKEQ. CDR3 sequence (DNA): TGTGCCAGCAGCCAAGATATAGGGGGGTTTCGCTACGAGCAGTACTTC. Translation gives CASSQDIGGFRYEQYF.

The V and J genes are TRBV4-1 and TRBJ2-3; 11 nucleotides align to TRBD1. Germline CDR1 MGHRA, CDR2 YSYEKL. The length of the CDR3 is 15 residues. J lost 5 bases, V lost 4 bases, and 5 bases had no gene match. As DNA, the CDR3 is TGCGCCAGCAGCCTTGGACAGGGGGCTTTAGATACGCAGTATTTT. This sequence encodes CASSLGQGALDTQYF.

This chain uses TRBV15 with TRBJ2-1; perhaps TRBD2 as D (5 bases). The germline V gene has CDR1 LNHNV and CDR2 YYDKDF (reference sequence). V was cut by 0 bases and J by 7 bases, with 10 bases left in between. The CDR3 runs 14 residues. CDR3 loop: CATSRDGETNEQFF. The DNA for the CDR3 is TGTGCCACCAGCAGAGATGGGGAGACAAATGAGCAGTTCTTC.

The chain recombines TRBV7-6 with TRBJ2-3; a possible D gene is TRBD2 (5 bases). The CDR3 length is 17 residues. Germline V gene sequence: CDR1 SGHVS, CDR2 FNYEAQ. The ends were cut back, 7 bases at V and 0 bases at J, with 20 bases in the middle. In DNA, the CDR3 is TGTGCCAGCAAGGCCCAGCGGAGTACCTATAGCACAGATACGCAGTATTTT. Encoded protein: CASKAQRSTYSTDTQYF.

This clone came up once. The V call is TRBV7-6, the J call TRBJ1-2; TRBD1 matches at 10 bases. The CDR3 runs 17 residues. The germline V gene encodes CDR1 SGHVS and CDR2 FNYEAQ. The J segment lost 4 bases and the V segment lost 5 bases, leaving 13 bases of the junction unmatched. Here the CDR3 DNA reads TGTGCCAGCAGCGCCACACTCCCGGGACAGGGGTTCTATGGCTACACCTTC. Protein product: CASSATLPGQGFYGYTF.

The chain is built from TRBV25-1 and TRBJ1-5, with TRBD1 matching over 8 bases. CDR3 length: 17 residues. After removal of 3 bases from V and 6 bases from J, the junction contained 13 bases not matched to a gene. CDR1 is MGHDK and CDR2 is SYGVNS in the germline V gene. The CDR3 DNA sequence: TGTGCCAGCAGTGACGGAAGTATGTGGGACAGGCCTCAGCCCCAGCATTTT. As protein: CASSDGSMWDRPQPQHF.

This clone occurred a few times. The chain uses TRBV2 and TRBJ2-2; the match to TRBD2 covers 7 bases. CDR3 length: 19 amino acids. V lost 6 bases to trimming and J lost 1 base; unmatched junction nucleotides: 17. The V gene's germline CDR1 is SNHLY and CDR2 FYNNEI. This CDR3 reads CASSIASGQPERNTGELFF. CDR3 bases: TGTGCCAGCAGCATCGCTAGCGGTCAACCTGAGAGGAACACCGGGGAGCTGTTTTTT. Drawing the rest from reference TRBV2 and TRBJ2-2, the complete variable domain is EPEVTQTPSHQVTQMGQEVILRCVPISNHLYFYWYRQILGQKVEFLVSFYNNEISEKSEIFDDQFSVERPDGSNFTLKIRSTKLEDSAMYFCASSIASGQPERNTGELFFGEGSRLTVL.

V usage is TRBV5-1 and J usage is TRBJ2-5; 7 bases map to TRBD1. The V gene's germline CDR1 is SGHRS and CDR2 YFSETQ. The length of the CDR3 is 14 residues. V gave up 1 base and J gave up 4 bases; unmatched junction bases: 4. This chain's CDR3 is CASSLTGVGETQYF. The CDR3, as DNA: TGCGCCAGCAGCTTGACAGGGGTTGGAGAGACCCAGTACTTC.

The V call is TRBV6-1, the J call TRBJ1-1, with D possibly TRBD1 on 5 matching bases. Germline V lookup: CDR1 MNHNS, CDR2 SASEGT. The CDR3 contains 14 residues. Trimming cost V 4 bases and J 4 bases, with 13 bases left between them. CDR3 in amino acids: CASSGRDGLTEAFF. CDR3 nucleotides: TGTGCCAGCAGTGGCCGGGACGGACTCACTGAAGCTTTCTTT.

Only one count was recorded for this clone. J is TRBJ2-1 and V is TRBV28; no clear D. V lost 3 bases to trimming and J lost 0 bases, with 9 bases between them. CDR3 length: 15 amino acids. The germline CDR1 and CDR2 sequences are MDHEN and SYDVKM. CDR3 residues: CASSFRSFSYNEQFF. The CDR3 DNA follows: TGTGCCAGCAGTTTTAGGAGTTTCTCCTACAATGAGCAGTTCTTC.

Here the CDR3 reads CSVVGTLEQFF. The CDR3 nucleotides are TGCAGCGTTGTGGGGACCCTGGAGCAGTTCTTC. The V gene is TRBV29-1, the J gene TRBJ2-1; perhaps D is TRBD1 or TRBD2 (5 bases each). Germline assignment: CDR1 SQVTM and CDR2 ANQGSEA. Trimming took 4 bases from V and 10 from J, leaving 11 bases between them. This CDR3 comprises 11 residues.

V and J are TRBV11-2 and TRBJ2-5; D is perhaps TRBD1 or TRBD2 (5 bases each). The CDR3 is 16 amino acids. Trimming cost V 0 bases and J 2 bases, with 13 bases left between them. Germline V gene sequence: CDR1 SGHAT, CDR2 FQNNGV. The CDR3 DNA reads TGTGCCAGCAGCTTAGAGTGGGGGATTGGGCAAGAGACCCAGTACTTC. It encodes CASSLEWGIGQETQYF.

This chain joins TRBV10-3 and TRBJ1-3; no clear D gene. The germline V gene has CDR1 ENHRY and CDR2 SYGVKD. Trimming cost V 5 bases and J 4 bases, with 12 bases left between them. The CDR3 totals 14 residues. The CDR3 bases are TGTGCCATCAGTCCGGGGATCTTGGGAAACACCATATATTTT. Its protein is CAISPGILGNTIYF.

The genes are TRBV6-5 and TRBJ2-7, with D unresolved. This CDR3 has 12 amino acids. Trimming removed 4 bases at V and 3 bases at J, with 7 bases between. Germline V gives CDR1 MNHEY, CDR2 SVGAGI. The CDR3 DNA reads TGTGCCAGCAGTTCCCACAGCTACGAGCAGTACTTC. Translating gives CASSSHSYEQYF.

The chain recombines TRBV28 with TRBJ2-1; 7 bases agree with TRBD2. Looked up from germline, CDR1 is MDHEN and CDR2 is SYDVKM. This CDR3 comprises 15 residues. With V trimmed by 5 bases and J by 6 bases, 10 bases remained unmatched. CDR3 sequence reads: CASSTWEGLVNEQFF. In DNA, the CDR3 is TGTGCCAGCAGTACCTGGGAGGGGCTGGTCAATGAGCAGTTCTTC.

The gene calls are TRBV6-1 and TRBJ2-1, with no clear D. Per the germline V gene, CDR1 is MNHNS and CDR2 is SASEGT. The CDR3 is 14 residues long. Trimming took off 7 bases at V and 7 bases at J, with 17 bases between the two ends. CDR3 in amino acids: CASTEGPRRNEQFF. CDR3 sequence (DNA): TGTGCCAGCACGGAAGGCCCTAGACGTAATGAGCAGTTCTTC.

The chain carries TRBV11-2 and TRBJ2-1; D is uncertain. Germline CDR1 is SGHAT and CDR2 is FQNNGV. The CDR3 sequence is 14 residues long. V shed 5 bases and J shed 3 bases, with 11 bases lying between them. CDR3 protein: CASSPRYDYNEQFF. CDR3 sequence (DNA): TGTGCCAGCAGCCCCCGCTACGACTACAATGAGCAGTTCTTC.

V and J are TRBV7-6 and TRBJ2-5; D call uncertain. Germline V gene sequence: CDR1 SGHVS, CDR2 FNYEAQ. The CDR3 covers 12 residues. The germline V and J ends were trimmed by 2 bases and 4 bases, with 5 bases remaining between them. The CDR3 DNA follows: TGTGCCAGCAGCTTATGGTTAGAGACCCAGTACTTC. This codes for CASSLWLETQYF.